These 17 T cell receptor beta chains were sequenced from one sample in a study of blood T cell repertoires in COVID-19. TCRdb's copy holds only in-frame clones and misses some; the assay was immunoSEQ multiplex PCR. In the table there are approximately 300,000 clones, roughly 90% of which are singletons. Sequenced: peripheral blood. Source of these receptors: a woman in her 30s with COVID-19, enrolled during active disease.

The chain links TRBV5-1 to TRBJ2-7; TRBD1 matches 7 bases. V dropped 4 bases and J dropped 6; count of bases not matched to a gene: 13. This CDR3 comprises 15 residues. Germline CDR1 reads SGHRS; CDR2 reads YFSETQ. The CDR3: CASSPRTGSFVEQYF. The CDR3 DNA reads TGCGCCAGCAGCCCGCGGACAGGATCCTTCGTCGAGCAGTACTTC.

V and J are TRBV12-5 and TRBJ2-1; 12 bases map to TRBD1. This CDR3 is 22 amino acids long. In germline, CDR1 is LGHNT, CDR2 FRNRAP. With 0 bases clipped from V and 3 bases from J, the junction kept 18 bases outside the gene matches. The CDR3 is CASGLVLWDRGLAALDYNEQFF. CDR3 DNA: TGTGCTAGTGGTTTGGTACTCTGGGACAGGGGGCTAGCGGCTCTCGACTACAATGAGCAGTTCTTC.

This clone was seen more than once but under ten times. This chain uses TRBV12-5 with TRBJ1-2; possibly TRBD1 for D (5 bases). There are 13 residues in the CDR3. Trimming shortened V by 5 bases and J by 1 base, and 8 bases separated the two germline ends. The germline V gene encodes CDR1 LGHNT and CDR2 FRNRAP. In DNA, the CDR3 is TGTGCTAGTGGTCCCCAGGGTAACTATGGCTACACCTTC. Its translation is CASGPQGNYGYTF.

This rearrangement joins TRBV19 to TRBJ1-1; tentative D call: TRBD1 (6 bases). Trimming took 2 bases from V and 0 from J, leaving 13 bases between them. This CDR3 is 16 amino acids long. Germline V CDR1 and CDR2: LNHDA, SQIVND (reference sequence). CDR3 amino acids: CASSIRLRGMNTEAFF. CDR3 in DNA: TGTGCCAGTAGTATAAGGCTCAGGGGCATGAACACTGAAGCTTTCTTT.

The DNA for the CDR3 is TGTGCCGCTTTGGCGGGGACTGGGGATAACTATGGCTACACCTTC. Translated: CAALAGTGDNYGYTF. The rearrangement links TRBV10-3 to TRBJ1-2, with D maybe TRBD1 (5 bases). CDR1 ENHRY and CDR2 SYGVKD come from the germline V gene. Trimming shortened V by 11 bases and J by 1 base, and 20 bases separated the two germline ends. The CDR3 has 15 residues.

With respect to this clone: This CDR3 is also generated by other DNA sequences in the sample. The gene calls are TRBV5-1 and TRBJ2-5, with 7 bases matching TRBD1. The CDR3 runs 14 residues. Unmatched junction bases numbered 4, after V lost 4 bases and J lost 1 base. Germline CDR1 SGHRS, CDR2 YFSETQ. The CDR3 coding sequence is TGCGCCAGCAGCGGATCAGGGGGCCAAGAGACCCAGTACTTC. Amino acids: CASSGSGGQETQYF. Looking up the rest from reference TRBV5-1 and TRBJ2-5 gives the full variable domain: KAGVTQTPRYLIKTRGQQVTLSCSPISGHRSVSWYQQTPGQGLQFLFEYFSETQRNKGNFPGRFSGRQFSNSRSEMNVSTLELGDSALYLCASSGSGGQETQYFGPGTRLLVL.

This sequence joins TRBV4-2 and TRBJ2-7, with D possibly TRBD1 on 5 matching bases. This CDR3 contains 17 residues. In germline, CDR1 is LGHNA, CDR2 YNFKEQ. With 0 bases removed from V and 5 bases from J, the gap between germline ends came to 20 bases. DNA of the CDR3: TGTGCCAGCAGCCAAGAAGGGGCAAATCTCCCGGTGGACGAGCAGTACTTC. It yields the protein CASSQEGANLPVDEQYF.

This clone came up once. The CDR3, as DNA: TGTGCCAGCAGCCGTGGACAGAAATACGAGCAGTACTTC. This translates into CASSRGQKYEQYF. This chain joins TRBV6-2 or TRBV6-3 and TRBJ2-7, with D maybe TRBD1 (6 bases). Germline-derived CDR1 and CDR2 are MNHEY and SVGEGT. This CDR3 region has 13 residues. Trimming removed 6 bases at V and 4 bases at J, with 13 bases between.

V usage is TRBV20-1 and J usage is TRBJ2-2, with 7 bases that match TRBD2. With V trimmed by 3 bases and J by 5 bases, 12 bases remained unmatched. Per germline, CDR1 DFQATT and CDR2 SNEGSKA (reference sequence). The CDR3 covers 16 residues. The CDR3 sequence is CSASASGQRSTGELFF. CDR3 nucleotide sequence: TGCAGTGCTAGTGCTAGCGGTCAGAGAAGTACCGGGGAGCTGTTTTTT.

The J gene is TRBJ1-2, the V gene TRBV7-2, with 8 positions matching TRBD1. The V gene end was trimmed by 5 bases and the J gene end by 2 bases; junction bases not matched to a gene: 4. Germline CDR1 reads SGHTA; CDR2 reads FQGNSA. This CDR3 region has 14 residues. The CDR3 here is CASSRDRTNYGYTF. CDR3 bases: TGTGCCAGCAGCCGGGACAGGACGAACTATGGCTACACCTTC.

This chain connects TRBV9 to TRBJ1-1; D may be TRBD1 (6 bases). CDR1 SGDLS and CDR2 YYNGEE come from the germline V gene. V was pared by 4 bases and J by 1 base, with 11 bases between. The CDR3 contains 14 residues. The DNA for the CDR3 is TGTGCCAGCAGCCTCCGGACAGAGAACACTGAAGCTTTCTTT. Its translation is CASSLRTENTEAFF.

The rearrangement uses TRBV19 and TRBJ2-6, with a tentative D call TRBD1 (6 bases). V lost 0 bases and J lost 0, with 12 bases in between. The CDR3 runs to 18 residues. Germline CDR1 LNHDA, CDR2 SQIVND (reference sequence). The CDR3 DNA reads TGTGCCAGTAGTATAGACGGCAGGGGTGACTCTGGGGCCAACGTCCTGACTTTC. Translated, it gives CASSIDGRGDSGANVLTF. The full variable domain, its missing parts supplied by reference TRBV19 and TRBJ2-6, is DGGITQSPKYLFRKEGQNVTLSCEQNLNHDAMYWYRQDPGQGLRLIYYSQIVNDFQKGDIAEGYSVSREKKESFPLTVTSAQKNPTAFYLCASSIDGRGDSGANVLTFGAGSRLTVL.

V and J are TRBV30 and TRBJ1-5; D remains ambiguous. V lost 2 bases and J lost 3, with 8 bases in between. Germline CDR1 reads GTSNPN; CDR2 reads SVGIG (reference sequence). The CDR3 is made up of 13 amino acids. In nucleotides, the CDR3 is TGTGCCTGGAGTCTAGCCCACAATCAGCCCCAGCATTTT. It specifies CAWSLAHNQPQHF.

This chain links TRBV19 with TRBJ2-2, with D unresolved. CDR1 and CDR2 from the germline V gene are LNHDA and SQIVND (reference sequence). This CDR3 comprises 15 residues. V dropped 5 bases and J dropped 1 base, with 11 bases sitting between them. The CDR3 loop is CASSDIRKNTGELFF. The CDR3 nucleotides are TGTGCCAGTAGTGATATCAGGAAGAACACCGGGGAGCTGTTTTTT.

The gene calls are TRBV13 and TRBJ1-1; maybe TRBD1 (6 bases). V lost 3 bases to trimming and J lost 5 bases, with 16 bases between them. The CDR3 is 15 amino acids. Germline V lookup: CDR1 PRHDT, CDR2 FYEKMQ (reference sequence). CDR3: CASSFLGGLMTEAFF. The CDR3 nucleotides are TGTGCCAGCAGCTTTTTGGGGGGGCTGATGACTGAAGCTTTCTTT.

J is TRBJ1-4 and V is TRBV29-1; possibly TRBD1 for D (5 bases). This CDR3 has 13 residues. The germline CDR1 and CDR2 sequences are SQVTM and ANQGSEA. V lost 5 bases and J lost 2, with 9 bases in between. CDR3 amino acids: CSVSSGTNEKLFF. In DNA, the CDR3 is TGCAGCGTTAGTTCAGGGACTAATGAAAAACTGTTTTTT.

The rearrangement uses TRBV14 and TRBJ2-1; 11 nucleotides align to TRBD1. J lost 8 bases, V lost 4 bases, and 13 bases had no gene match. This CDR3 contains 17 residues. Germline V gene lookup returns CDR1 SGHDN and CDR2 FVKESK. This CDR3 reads CASSPRLGQGAHDEQFF. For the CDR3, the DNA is TGTGCCAGCAGCCCTCGCTTAGGACAGGGGGCTCACGATGAGCAGTTCTTC.